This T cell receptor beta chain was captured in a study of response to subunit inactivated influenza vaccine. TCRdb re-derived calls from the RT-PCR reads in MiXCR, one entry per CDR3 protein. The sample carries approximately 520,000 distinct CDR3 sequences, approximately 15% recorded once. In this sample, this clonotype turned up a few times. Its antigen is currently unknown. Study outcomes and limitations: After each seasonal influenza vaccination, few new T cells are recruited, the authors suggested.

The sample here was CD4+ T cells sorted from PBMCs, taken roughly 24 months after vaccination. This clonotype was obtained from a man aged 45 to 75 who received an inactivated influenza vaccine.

CDR3 in amino acids: CASSPGGRASAYEQYF. CDR3 sequence (DNA): TGCGCCAGCAGCCCCGGGGGGAGGGCTTCCGCTTACGAGCAGTACTTC. The chain joins TRBV5-1 to TRBJ2-7; TRBD2 matches 7 bases. Germline V gene sequence: CDR1 SGHRS, CDR2 YFSETQ. The CDR3 covers 16 residues. Losses at the gene ends were 4 bases for V and 4 bases for J; bases not matched to a gene: 14.